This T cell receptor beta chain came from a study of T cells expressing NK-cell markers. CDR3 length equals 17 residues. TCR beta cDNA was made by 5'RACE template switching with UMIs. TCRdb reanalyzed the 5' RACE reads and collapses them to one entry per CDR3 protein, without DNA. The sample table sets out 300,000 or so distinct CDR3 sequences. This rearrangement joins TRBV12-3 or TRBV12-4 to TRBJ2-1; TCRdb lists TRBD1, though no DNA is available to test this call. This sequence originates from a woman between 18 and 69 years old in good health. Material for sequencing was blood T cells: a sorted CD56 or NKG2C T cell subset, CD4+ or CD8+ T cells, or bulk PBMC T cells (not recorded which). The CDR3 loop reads CASSEEIGTKIYNEQFF.